A selection of T cell receptor beta chains follows, all from one sample in a study of CD4 T cell repertoires in COVID-19. Data came from immunoSEQ multiplex PCR; TCRdb stores just in-frame clones and leaves some out. The repertoire holds 20,000 to 30,000 clones, with over 90% as singletons. Sequenced here: circulating follicular helper CD4+ T cells (cTfh) from blood, sampled before the COVID-19 pandemic. These TCRs come from a human donor who had COVID-19. Both conserved end residues are part of each CDR3. D genes are given only for firm matches. Part of the rows lack a size; the others show once, few, many or a class for expanded clones.

clone_size: NA
d_call: NA
j_call: TRBJ2-7
v_call: TRBV6-5
cdr3_aa: CAIRGLNSYEQYF
cdr3_nt: TGTGCCATTAGGGGCCTCAACTCCTACGAGCAGTACTTC

clone_size: few
d_call: NA
j_call: TRBJ1-3
v_call: TRBV7-9
cdr3_aa: CASSPGSGNTIYF
cdr3_nt: TGTGCCAGCAGCCCCGGTTCTGGAAACACCATATATTTT

clone_size: NA
d_call: TRBD2
j_call: TRBJ2-7
v_call: TRBV2
cdr3_aa: CASGAGVALEQYF
cdr3_nt: TGTGCCAGCGGAGCGGGGGTCGCCCTCGAGCAGTACTTC

clone_size: NA
d_call: NA
j_call: TRBJ1-4
v_call: TRBV29-1
cdr3_aa: CSVSGGGATNEKLFF
cdr3_nt: TGCAGCGTGTCCGGGGGGGGCGCAACTAATGAAAAACTGTTTTTT

clone_size: NA
d_call: NA
j_call: TRBJ1-4
v_call: TRBV5-5
cdr3_aa: CASQGTELEKLFF
cdr3_nt: TGTGCCTCCCAGGGTACGGAACTTGAAAAACTGTTTTTT

clone_size: once
d_call: NA
j_call: TRBJ2-3
v_call: TRBV7-8
cdr3_aa: CASSTRTVADTQYF
cdr3_nt: TGTGCCAGCAGCACGAGGACAGTGGCAGATACGCAGTATTTT

clone_size: NA
d_call: NA
j_call: TRBJ1-1
v_call: TRBV6-1
cdr3_aa: CASSEFVSVATEAFF
cdr3_nt: TGTGCCAGCAGTGAATTTGTAAGCGTGGCCACTGAAGCTTTCTTT

clone_size: NA
d_call: NA
j_call: TRBJ2-7
v_call: TRBV7-2
cdr3_aa: CASSVRGGGSFFEQYF
cdr3_nt: TGTGCCAGCAGCGTACGCGGGGGCGGGAGCTTCTTCGAGCAGTACTTC

clone_size: NA
d_call: NA
j_call: TRBJ2-1
v_call: TRBV7-9
cdr3_aa: CASSRLVKTYNEQFF
cdr3_nt: TGTGCCAGCAGCCGACTAGTTAAAACCTACAATGAGCAGTTCTTC

clone_size: NA
d_call: NA
j_call: TRBJ1-6
v_call: TRBV19
cdr3_aa: CASSNGEGVKSPLHF
cdr3_nt: TGTGCCAGTAGTAACGGCGAAGGGGTCAAATCACCCCTCCACTTT

clone_size: NA
d_call: TRBD2
j_call: TRBJ2-1
v_call: TRBV10-3
cdr3_aa: CAISPRTSGSSYNEQFF
cdr3_nt: TGTGCCATCAGTCCCCGGACTAGCGGGAGCTCCTACAATGAGCAGTTCTTC

clone_size: NA
d_call: NA
j_call: TRBJ1-3
v_call: TRBV5-4
cdr3_aa: CASSPTTGLSRNTIYF
cdr3_nt: TGTGCCAGCAGCCCGACAACAGGGCTCAGCAGAAACACCATATATTTT

clone_size: NA
d_call: TRBD2
j_call: TRBJ2-3
v_call: TRBV10-3
cdr3_aa: CATRGAGGEDTQYF
cdr3_nt: TGTGCCACGAGAGGTGCGGGGGGAGAAGATACGCAGTATTTT

clone_size: NA
d_call: TRBD1
j_call: TRBJ1-1
v_call: TRBV10-3
cdr3_aa: CAISEGDRLGTEAFF
cdr3_nt: TGTGCCATCAGTGAGGGGGACAGGCTGGGCACTGAAGCTTTCTTT

clone_size: once
d_call: TRBD1
j_call: TRBJ1-2
v_call: TRBV2
cdr3_aa: CASSEDTGVGYTF
cdr3_nt: TGTGCCAGCAGTGAAGACACAGGGGTCGGCTACACCTTC

clone_size: NA
d_call: NA
j_call: TRBJ1-1
v_call: TRBV13
cdr3_aa: CASSHHTGFAVAFF
cdr3_nt: TGTGCCAGCAGCCATCACACAGGTTTTGCGGTAGCTTTCTTT

clone_size: NA
d_call: TRBD1
j_call: TRBJ2-2
v_call: TRBV5-6
cdr3_aa: CASSPIRQGGGELFF
cdr3_nt: TGTGCCAGCAGCCCGATAAGACAGGGCGGCGGGGAGCTGTTTTTT

clone_size: NA
d_call: TRBD1
j_call: TRBJ1-2
v_call: TRBV6-5
cdr3_aa: CASSPNQGVRRGYTF
cdr3_nt: TGTGCCAGCAGCCCTAATCAGGGGGTAAGGCGTGGCTACACCTTC

clone_size: NA
d_call: TRBD1
j_call: TRBJ1-4
v_call: TRBV14
cdr3_aa: CASRKTGEVSVGEKLFF
cdr3_nt: TGTGCCAGCAGGAAGACAGGGGAAGTAAGTGTTGGGGAAAAACTGTTTTTT

clone_size: NA
d_call: TRBD1
j_call: TRBJ2-7
v_call: TRBV6-1
cdr3_aa: CASRGDRENYEQYF
cdr3_nt: TGTGCCAGCAGGGGAGACAGGGAAAACTACGAGCAGTACTTC

clone_size: NA
d_call: NA
j_call: TRBJ1-1
v_call: TRBV20-1
cdr3_aa: CSASRRTEAFF
cdr3_nt: TGCAGTGCTAGTAGGAGAACTGAAGCTTTCTTT

clone_size: NA
d_call: TRBD1
j_call: TRBJ1-1
v_call: TRBV18
cdr3_aa: CASSTGGKNTEAFF
cdr3_nt: TGTGCCAGCTCAACAGGGGGGAAGAACACTGAAGCTTTCTTT

clone_size: NA
d_call: TRBD1
j_call: TRBJ1-4
v_call: TRBV18
cdr3_aa: CASSILTGATNEKLFF
cdr3_nt: TGTGCCAGCTCTATCTTAACAGGGGCCACTAATGAAAAACTGTTTTTT

clone_size: NA
d_call: TRBD2
j_call: TRBJ2-7
v_call: TRBV9
cdr3_aa: CASSAGLAGGNEQYF
cdr3_nt: TGTGCCAGCAGCGCCGGACTAGCGGGAGGAAACGAGCAGTACTTC

clone_size: once
d_call: TRBD1
j_call: TRBJ2-3
v_call: TRBV6-5
cdr3_aa: CASSFTGGTQYF
cdr3_nt: TGTGCCAGCAGTTTTACAGGGGGTACGCAGTATTTT

clone_size: NA
d_call: NA
j_call: TRBJ1-6
v_call: TRBV27
cdr3_aa: CASSPQGIQSPLHF
cdr3_nt: TGTGCCAGCAGTCCTCAGGGGATACAGTCACCCCTCCACTTT

clone_size: once
d_call: TRBD2
j_call: TRBJ2-7
v_call: TRBV6-5
cdr3_aa: CASTRKRGAYEQYF
cdr3_nt: TGTGCCAGCACCCGAAAGCGGGGGGCATACGAGCAGTACTTC

clone_size: NA
d_call: NA
j_call: TRBJ2-3
v_call: TRBV19
cdr3_aa: CASSTRGNTQYF
cdr3_nt: TGTGCCAGTAGTACCAGGGGAAATACGCAGTATTTT

clone_size: NA
d_call: TRBD2
j_call: TRBJ2-7
v_call: TRBV5-4
cdr3_aa: CASSSPAGGPFGYEQYF
cdr3_nt: TGTGCCAGCAGTTCCCCAGCGGGAGGGCCATTCGGCTACGAGCAGTACTTC

clone_size: NA
d_call: NA
j_call: TRBJ1-1
v_call: TRBV28
cdr3_aa: CASSPRGGIAEAFF
cdr3_nt: TGTGCCAGCAGTCCCCGGGGGGGTATTGCTGAAGCTTTCTTT

clone_size: NA
d_call: TRBD1
j_call: TRBJ2-5
v_call: TRBV2
cdr3_aa: CASSPDRGSETQYF
cdr3_nt: TGTGCCAGCAGTCCGGACAGGGGGTCAGAGACCCAGTACTTC

clone_size: NA
d_call: NA
j_call: TRBJ1-6
v_call: TRBV6-1
cdr3_aa: CASREAGRVLNSPLHF
cdr3_nt: TGTGCCAGCAGGGAAGCAGGGAGGGTTCTGAATTCCCCCCTCCACTTT

clone_size: NA
d_call: TRBD2
j_call: TRBJ2-5
v_call: TRBV5-4
cdr3_aa: CASSPTSGSETQYF
cdr3_nt: TGTGCCAGCAGCCCGACTAGCGGGAGTGAGACCCAGTACTTC

clone_size: once
d_call: NA
j_call: TRBJ2-7
v_call: TRBV28
cdr3_aa: CASSVRQASSYEQYF
cdr3_nt: TGTGCCAGCAGTGTCAGACAGGCGAGCTCCTACGAGCAGTACTTC

clone_size: few
d_call: TRBD1
j_call: TRBJ1-1
v_call: TRBV4-1
cdr3_aa: CASSQQGAEAFF
cdr3_nt: TGCGCCAGCAGCCAACAGGGGGCTGAAGCTTTCTTT

clone_size: NA
d_call: NA
j_call: TRBJ1-2
v_call: TRBV6-1
cdr3_aa: CASSERVYGYTF
cdr3_nt: TGTGCCAGCAGTGAACGGGTGTATGGCTACACCTTC

clone_size: NA
d_call: TRBD2
j_call: TRBJ2-1
v_call: TRBV6-4
cdr3_aa: CASSDRCGRSSYNEQFF
cdr3_nt: TGTGCCAGCAGTGACCGGTGCGGGAGAAGCTCCTACAATGAGCAGTTCTTC

clone_size: NA
d_call: TRBD2
j_call: TRBJ2-5
v_call: TRBV19
cdr3_aa: CASSIVLAGGPGETQYF
cdr3_nt: TGTGCCAGTAGTATAGTGCTAGCGGGGGGGCCAGGAGAGACCCAGTACTTC

clone_size: NA
d_call: TRBD2
j_call: TRBJ2-5
v_call: TRBV5-1
cdr3_aa: CASSLGTSGRQETQYF
cdr3_nt: TGCGCCAGCAGCTTGGGAACTAGCGGGCGACAAGAGACCCAGTACTTC

clone_size: NA
d_call: NA
j_call: TRBJ2-7
v_call: TRBV6-6
cdr3_aa: CASSTGGFYEQYF
cdr3_nt: TGTGCCAGCAGCACAGGAGGGTTTTACGAGCAGTACTTC

clone_size: few
d_call: TRBD2
j_call: TRBJ2-7
v_call: TRBV2
cdr3_aa: CASRYREGAYEQYF
cdr3_nt: TGTGCCAGCAGGTACCGGGAGGGAGCCTACGAGCAGTACTTC

clone_size: once
d_call: NA
j_call: TRBJ2-1
v_call: TRBV7-9
cdr3_aa: CASSFGRSSYNEQFF
cdr3_nt: TGTGCCAGCAGCTTCGGAAGGAGCTCCTACAATGAGCAGTTCTTC

clone_size: NA
d_call: TRBD1
j_call: TRBJ2-2
v_call: TRBV11-2
cdr3_aa: CAIPNRGQAGELFF
cdr3_nt: TGTGCCATCCCGAACAGGGGGCAGGCCGGGGAGCTGTTTTTT

clone_size: NA
d_call: TRBD1
j_call: TRBJ1-4
v_call: TRBV28
cdr3_aa: CASRGTGYNEKLFF
cdr3_nt: TGTGCCAGCAGGGGGACAGGGTATAATGAAAAACTGTTTTTT

clone_size: NA
d_call: TRBD1
j_call: TRBJ2-6
v_call: TRBV7-6
cdr3_aa: CASSGRGPGANVLTF
cdr3_nt: TGTGCCAGCAGCGGCAGGGGGCCTGGGGCCAACGTCCTGACTTTC

clone_size: NA
d_call: TRBD1
j_call: TRBJ1-5
v_call: TRBV12-5
cdr3_aa: CASSQTGGRQPQHF
cdr3_nt: TGTGCTAGTAGCCAGACAGGGGGTCGGCAGCCCCAGCATTTT

clone_size: few
d_call: TRBD1
j_call: TRBJ1-3
v_call: TRBV10-1
cdr3_aa: CASSPGTANSGNTIYF
cdr3_nt: TGCGCCAGCAGTCCCGGGACAGCGAACTCTGGAAACACCATATATTTT

clone_size: NA
d_call: NA
j_call: TRBJ1-5
v_call: TRBV30
cdr3_aa: CAWSSGSNQPQHF
cdr3_nt: TGTGCCTGGAGCTCTGGCAGCAATCAGCCCCAGCATTTT

clone_size: NA
d_call: NA
j_call: TRBJ2-5
v_call: TRBV5-4
cdr3_aa: CASSWGRQETQYF
cdr3_nt: TGTGCCAGCAGCTGGGGGCGACAAGAGACCCAGTACTTC

clone_size: NA
d_call: TRBD2
j_call: TRBJ2-1
v_call: TRBV2
cdr3_aa: CASSAGTSAFNEQFF
cdr3_nt: TGTGCCAGCAGTGCCGGGACTAGCGCTTTCAATGAGCAGTTCTTC

clone_size: NA
d_call: TRBD1
j_call: TRBJ1-4
v_call: TRBV23-1
cdr3_aa: CASSLRQGPTNEKLFF
cdr3_nt: TGCGCCAGCAGTCTCCGACAGGGCCCAACTAATGAAAAACTGTTTTTT

clone_size: NA
d_call: NA
j_call: TRBJ2-3
v_call: TRBV5-4
cdr3_aa: CASSPQKIPTDTQYF
cdr3_nt: TGTGCCAGCAGCCCCCAGAAGATCCCCACAGATACGCAGTATTTT

clone_size: NA
d_call: NA
j_call: TRBJ2-6
v_call: TRBV5-6
cdr3_aa: CASSLTSGSGANVLTF
cdr3_nt: TGTGCCAGCAGCTTGACTTCGGGTTCAGGGGCCAACGTCCTGACTTTC